This T cell receptor (beta chain) was captured in a study of blood T cell repertoires in COVID-19. The CDR3 sequence is 18 residues long. CDR1 is SEHNR and CDR2 is FQNEAQ in the germline V gene (reference sequence). The trim removed 0 bases at V and 0 bases at J, leaving 4 bases unmatched. Method: immunoSEQ multiplex PCR; TCRdb's copy keeps in-frame clones and lacks some. This sample has roughly 64,000 clones, with approximately 82% found just once. Source material: peripheral blood. The gene calls are TRBV7-9 and TRBJ1-3, with 11 nucleotides matching TRBD1. The sequence derives from a woman in her sixties or seventies with acute or convalescent COVID-19. CDR3 sequence (DNA): TGTGCCAGCAGCTTAGCGGGGACAGGGGGGAGCTCTGGAAACACCATATATTTT. Its translation: CASSLAGTGGSSGNTIYF.